Each of the 25 T cell receptor beta chains below was sequenced from the same sample in a study of blood T cell repertoires in COVID-19. Repertoires were generated with immunoSEQ multiplex PCR, while TCRdb's copy carries only in-frame clones and drops some. In the table there are about 100,000 clones, over 65% of which are singletons. The sequenced sample was peripheral blood. These receptors were taken from a human donor in a cohort sampled during active COVID-19.

The chain links TRBV3-1 (or the pseudogene TRBV3-2) to TRBJ2-1, with 10 bases fitting TRBD2. The length of the CDR3 is 15 residues. Germline V gene sequence: CDR1 LGHDT, CDR2 YNNKEL (reference sequence). J gave up 7 bases and V 3 bases, and 6 bases lay outside the gene matches. DNA of the CDR3: TGTGCCAGCAGCCAGGCCGGACTAGCGGCGAATGAGCAGTTCTTC. Its translation: CASSQAGLAANEQFF.

The chain couples TRBV12-5 to TRBJ2-3; D ambiguous. Per the germline V gene, CDR1 is LGHNT and CDR2 is FRNRAP. The CDR3 runs to 15 residues. The V end lost 0 bases, the J end lost 4 bases, and 11 bases lay between the germline ends. The CDR3 coding sequence is TGTGCTAGTGGTTTGGTACTCGGTAGTGCAGATACGCAGTATTTT. This codes for CASGLVLGSADTQYF.

The chain employs TRBV25-1 and TRBJ1-2, with TRBD1 identical over 10 bases. Germline lookup yields CDR1 MGHDK and CDR2 SYGVNS. This CDR3 contains 11 residues. With V trimmed by 8 bases and J by 8 bases, 2 bases remained unmatched. The CDR3 DNA reads TGTGCCAGCGGGGACAGGGGAGGCTACACCTTC. Translated: CASGDRGGYTF.

This sequence joins TRBV4-3 and TRBJ2-1; 8 positions agree with TRBD2. Germline lookup yields CDR1 LGHNA and CDR2 YSLEER. The trim removed 0 bases at V and 10 bases at J, leaving 8 bases unmatched. The CDR3 is 15 residues long. CDR3 bases: TGCGCCAGCAGCCAAGAGGTACTAGCGGCAGTCGAGCAGTTCTTC. Amino acid sequence: CASSQEVLAAVEQFF.

The chain has TRBV11-2 and TRBJ1-2, with 8 bases that match TRBD1. J gave up 8 bases and V 5 bases, and 7 bases lay outside the gene matches. CDR1 SGHAT and CDR2 FQNNGV come from the germline V gene. The CDR3 has 13 amino acids. CDR3 sequence reads: CASSPQGARGYTF. The CDR3 DNA reads TGTGCCAGCAGCCCTCAGGGGGCAAGGGGCTACACCTTC.

The chain is built from TRBV19 and TRBJ2-7; 10 positions match TRBD1. The trim removed 5 bases at V and 4 bases at J, leaving 8 bases unmatched. CDR1 and CDR2 (germline): LNHDA, SQIVND (reference sequence). The CDR3 covers 15 residues. The CDR3 DNA reads TGTGCCAGTAGTCCCGGGACAGGGGAGCGGTACGAGCAGTACTTC. Protein: CASSPGTGERYEQYF.

The chain joins TRBV29-1 to TRBJ1-2; unclear D gene. Per the germline V gene, CDR1 is SQVTM and CDR2 is ANQGSEA. The ends were cut back, 3 bases at V and 4 bases at J, with 12 bases in the middle. The CDR3 loop spans 13 amino acids. The CDR3 region is CSVDGVRGYGYTF. The CDR3 DNA is TGCAGCGTTGACGGGGTCCGAGGCTATGGCTACACCTTC.

This chain uses TRBV29-1 with TRBJ2-7, with D possibly being TRBD1 (5 bases). The CDR3 runs 12 residues. Germline assignment: CDR1 SQVTM and CDR2 ANQGSEA. Trimming pared 6 bases from V and 0 bases from J, leaving 9 bases between. The CDR3 region is CSVSTASYEQYF. CDR3 DNA: TGCAGCGTATCGACAGCCTCCTACGAGCAGTACTTC.

This clone showed up just a few times. J is TRBJ2-7 and V is TRBV6-2 or TRBV6-3; 11 bases fit TRBD1. CDR1 is MNHEY and CDR2 is SVGEGT in the germline V gene. The CDR3 contains 14 residues. The junction had 4 bases not matched to a gene; V was cut back by 5 bases and J by 4 bases. The CDR3 reads CASSGTGGRYEQYF. The CDR3 DNA sequence: TGTGCCAGCAGTGGGACAGGGGGGCGGTACGAGCAGTACTTC.

The chain combines TRBV5-1 with TRBJ1-1; D is ambiguous. Trimming stripped 0 bases from V and 5 bases from J, with 8 bases between. The CDR3 runs to 13 residues. Germline V gene lookup returns CDR1 SGHRS and CDR2 YFSETQ. The CDR3 protein is CASSLGLGTEAFF. CDR3 sequence (DNA): TGCGCCAGCAGCTTGGGACTTGGTACTGAAGCTTTCTTT.

The rearrangement links TRBV5-6 to TRBJ1-1; tentative D call: TRBD1 (5 bases). Trimming removed 6 bases from V and 0 bases from J, with 9 bases in between. Germline V gene data show CDR1 as SGHDT and CDR2 as YYEEEE. The CDR3 is 13 residues long. The CDR3 spells CASTPGMNTEAFF. CDR3 nucleotides: TGTGCCAGCACTCCAGGGATGAACACTGAAGCTTTCTTT.

This clone was observed a single time. The rearrangement links TRBV6-4 to TRBJ1-6; 9 bases map to TRBD1. The junction had 8 bases not matched to a gene; V was cut back by 6 bases and J by 8 bases. CDR1 MRHNA and CDR2 SNTAGT come from the germline V gene. The CDR3 runs 15 residues. The CDR3 DNA reads TGTGCCAGCAGGGCGGCAGGGACAGGGTATTCACCCCTCCACTTT. Encoded protein: CASRAAGTGYSPLHF.

This sequence joins TRBV29-1 and TRBJ2-3; D remains unclear. Trimming stripped 3 bases from V and 3 bases from J, with 10 bases between. Germline CDR1 reads SQVTM; CDR2 reads ANQGSEA. The length of the CDR3 is 13 residues. CDR3 loop: CSVEAVRTDTQYF. As DNA, the CDR3 is TGCAGCGTTGAGGCCGTGAGGACAGATACGCAGTATTTT.

The genes are TRBV19 and TRBJ2-4; 8 positions match TRBD2. J lost 6 bases, V lost 5 bases, and 12 bases had no gene match. Germline-derived CDR1 and CDR2 are LNHDA and SQIVND (reference sequence). This CDR3 spans 16 amino acids. The CDR3 is CASSSPPGTRANIQYF. CDR3 nucleotides: TGTGCCAGTAGTTCTCCCCCCGGGACTAGGGCAAACATTCAGTACTTC.

This chain joins TRBV7-2 and TRBJ2-2; D is unresolved. The CDR3 has 13 amino acids. V lost 5 bases and J 7 bases, leaving 11 bases between the germline ends. Germline assignment: CDR1 SGHTA and CDR2 FQGNSA. The CDR3 is CASSPGLGGELFF. Here the CDR3 DNA reads TGTGCCAGCAGCCCAGGTTTAGGCGGGGAGCTGTTTTTT. The entire variable domain, with the rest obtained from reference TRBV7-2 and TRBJ2-2, is as follows: GAGVSQSPSNKVTEKGKDVELRCDPISGHTALYWYRQSLGQGLEFLIYFQGNSAPDKSGLPSDRFSAERTGGSVSTLTIQRTQQEDSAVYLCASSPGLGGELFFGEGSRLTVL.

The rearrangement links TRBV7-2 to TRBJ2-1; D is unclear. The CDR3 is made up of 14 amino acids. Per germline, CDR1 SGHTA and CDR2 FQGNSA. V was shortened by 3 bases and J by 0 bases, with 6 bases between the two germline ends. The CDR3 loop is CASSFDSSYNEQFF. The CDR3 DNA is TGTGCCAGCAGCTTCGATAGCTCCTACAATGAGCAGTTCTTC.

This clone was picked up a small number of times. The V call is TRBV19, the J call TRBJ1-5, with D possibly matching TRBD1 (5 bases). Between the trimmed V and J ends, which lost 1 base and 9 bases, there was a span of 13 bases. Germline CDR1 reads LNHDA; CDR2 reads SQIVND (reference sequence). The CDR3 extends over 14 amino acids. CDR3 DNA: TGTGCCAGTAGTATAGGACAGCCTGGGCGGCCCCAGCATTTT. The encoded protein is CASSIGQPGRPQHF.

This clone was detected only once. The rearrangement joins TRBV24-1 to TRBJ1-5, with D possibly matching TRBD1 (6 bases). CDR1 and CDR2 (germline): KGHDR, SFDVKD. There are 21 residues in the CDR3. With 3 bases removed from V and 0 bases from J, the gap between germline ends came to 26 bases. The CDR3 loop reads CATSDPGWGGLLDSSNQPQHF. CDR3 in DNA: TGTGCCACCAGTGATCCCGGTTGGGGGGGCCTACTTGACTCTAGCAATCAGCCCCAGCATTTT.

About this clone itself: Other DNA sequences in this specimen translate into the identical CDR3. The rearrangement links TRBV3-1 (or the pseudogene TRBV3-2) to TRBJ1-1; D not certain. This CDR3 has 11 amino acids. Germline-derived CDR1 and CDR2 are LGHDT and YNNKEL (reference sequence). V shed 7 bases and J shed 8 bases, with 11 bases lying between them. As DNA, the CDR3 is TGTGCCAGCAAATCCCCGCGCGAAGCTTTCTTT. This sequence encodes CASKSPREAFF.

The rearrangement joins TRBV7-8 to TRBJ1-5; no reliable D call. The V and J ends lost 1 base and 0 bases respectively, with 7 bases between them. The CDR3 consists of 15 residues. Germline values: CDR1 SGHVS, CDR2 FQNEAQ. The CDR3 bases are TGTGCCAGCAGCTTAGGGCAGTATAGCAATCAGCCCCAGCATTTT. It encodes CASSLGQYSNQPQHF.

The chain links TRBV5-1 to TRBJ1-6; D is uncertain. The CDR3 has 14 amino acids. Germline CDR1 SGHRS, CDR2 YFSETQ. Trimming left V 5 bases short and J 8 bases short, with 14 bases between. CDR3: CASSPLLSDSPLHF. Here the CDR3 DNA reads TGCGCCAGCAGTCCATTACTATCGGATTCACCCCTCCACTTT.

The rearrangement links TRBV27 to TRBJ2-7; 8 bases agree with TRBD1. Germline trimming cut 0 bases from V and 1 base from J; bases unmatched to any gene: 2. There are 15 residues in the CDR3. The germline V gene encodes CDR1 MNHEY and CDR2 SMNVEV (reference sequence). The CDR3: CASSLSGQGSYEQYF. The DNA of the CDR3 is TGTGCCAGCAGTTTATCTGGACAGGGATCCTACGAGCAGTACTTC.

The chain carries TRBV6-4 and TRBJ2-7, with D possibly matching TRBD1 (5 bases). V dropped 3 bases and J dropped 4 bases, with 19 bases sitting between them. The CDR3 covers 16 residues. CDR1 and CDR2 (germline): MRHNA, SNTAGT. CDR3 DNA sequence: TGTGCCAGCAGTGAATTGGGGAAGGGGTCCTCGTACGAGCAGTACTTC. Translating it yields CASSELGKGSSYEQYF.

V gene TRBV6-5 combines with J gene TRBJ1-3, with 7 bases aligning to TRBD1. The germline gives CDR1 MNHEY, CDR2 SVGAGI. The CDR3 covers 15 residues. V trimming: 6 bases; J trimming: 0 bases; junction bases outside the gene matches: 5. For the CDR3, the DNA is TGTGCCAGCAGCAGGTCAGGGGGCTCTGGAAACACCATATATTTT. This sequence encodes CASSRSGGSGNTIYF.

V is TRBV3-1 (or the pseudogene TRBV3-2) and J is TRBJ2-7, with 11 bases identical to TRBD2. Germline lookup yields CDR1 LGHDT and CDR2 YNNKEL (reference sequence). This CDR3 spans 19 amino acids. J was trimmed by 7 bases and V by 0 bases; bases with no gene match: 17. This chain's CDR3 is CASSQDPTSGIRAIREQYF. CDR3 DNA: TGTGCCAGCAGCCAAGATCCGACTAGCGGGATTAGGGCCATACGGGAGCAGTACTTC.